The present T cell receptor beta chain was sequenced within a study of graft-versus-host responses after intestinal transplantation. At the level of the study: Every one of the recipients received anti-thymocyte globulin induction and afterwards took tacrolimus and steroids for around 3 years.

Germline V gene sequence: CDR1 SGHTA, CDR2 FQGTGA. This CDR3 region has 16 residues. The assay was immunoSEQ multiplex PCR, and TCRdb's table has in-frame clones only and misses some. The sample consists of some 36,000 clones, approximately 94% of them appearing once. Broader study findings: Circulating GvH clones peaking coincided with falling HvG clones soon after transplant. Among recipient marrow samples, GvH clones were found; some appeared first in ileum or blood.

Comment on this clone: The antigen is unknown. Compared with germline, one end of the junction differs, possibly owing to a read error. The identical CDR3 is also encoded by other nucleotide sequences in the sample.

The chain recombines TRBV7-3 with TRBJ1-1, with D unresolved. This TCR was sampled from a human donor who was the organ donor for an intestinal transplant. The starting material was unstimulated CD4+ T cells sorted from spleen or lymph node cells, obtained before transplant. The CDR3 spells CASSPLGGALNTEAFF. In nucleotides, the CDR3 is TGTGCCAGCAGCCCCCTCGGAGGAGCCCTGAACACCGAAGCTTTCTTT.